This TCR beta chain is drawn from a study of blood T cell repertoires in COVID-19. Study-level information: Acute and convalescent COVID-19 specimens originated in the United States, Italy and Spain. T cells, B-cell-depleted T cells, or PBMCs provided the cDNA or gDNA that served as material.

V lost 0 bases, J lost 4 bases, and 13 bases lay in between. CDR3 length: 15 amino acids. Germline V gene data show CDR1 as SGDLS and CDR2 as YYNGEE. Authors' data handling: For nucleated cells, counts were estimated from reference gene primer amplification. Only in-frame clones appear in the TCRdb table, and some are missing; sequencing was by immunoSEQ multiplex PCR. V and J calls and clone size are as listed in that table; D and trimming were resolved from the DNA. The sample consists of 90,000 to 120,000 clones, roughly 91% of them appearing once. The clonotype was recovered from a human donor in a cohort sampled during active COVID-19. Sequencing used peripheral blood. This chain joins TRBV9 and TRBJ2-5, with D possibly TRBD2 on 5 matching bases. The CDR3 loop is CASSVGGRRGETQYF. The DNA for the CDR3 is TGTGCCAGCAGCGTAGGAGGGAGACGGGGAGAGACCCAGTACTTC. Complete variable domain (other parts from reference TRBV9 and TRBJ2-5): DSGVTQTPKHLITATGQRVTLRCSPRSGDLSVYWYQQSLDQGLQFLIQYYNGEERAKGNILERFSAQQFPDLHSELNLSSLELGDSALYFCASSVGGRRGETQYFGPGTRLLVL.